These 21 T cell receptor beta chains originate from one sample sequenced in a study of control samples from healthy donors and cancer patients. Clones were read by immunoSEQ multiplex PCR, and TCRdb kept only the in-frame ones, dropping some. Among over 150,000 clones listed, 75% to 95% were seen once. The specimen was blood. Receptors originate from a middle-aged woman in good health.

The chain is built from TRBV11-1 and TRBJ2-5; 7 nucleotides line up with TRBD1. V was pared by 5 bases and J by 2 bases, with 8 bases of the junction left unmatched. Germline CDR1 reads SGHAT; CDR2 reads FQDESV (reference sequence). The CDR3 is made up of 15 amino acids. CDR3 sequence reads: CASSINPGQQETQYF. The CDR3 DNA reads TGTGCCAGCAGCATTAATCCGGGACAGCAAGAGACCCAGTACTTC.

The genes are TRBV28 and TRBJ2-5, with D perhaps assigned TRBD1 or TRBD2 (5 bases each). The CDR3 covers 17 residues. The V end lost 1 base, the J end lost 0 bases, and 15 bases lay between the germline ends. The germline V gene has CDR1 MDHEN and CDR2 SYDVKM. CDR3 bases: TGTGCCAGCAGTTTATTGGGGCAGGGACGGTACCAAGAGACCCAGTACTTC. This codes for CASSLLGQGRYQETQYF.

This clone has a handful of counts. The CDR3 DNA reads TGTGCCAGCAGCTCCGGGACAGGGTCAAAGAAACTGTTTTTT. This gives the protein CASSSGTGSKKLFF. This sequence joins TRBV7-9 and TRBJ1-4; 9 positions match TRBD1. V lost 4 bases and J lost 11; bases outside the gene matches: 8. In germline, CDR1 is SEHNR, CDR2 FQNEAQ (reference sequence). The CDR3 consists of 14 residues.

This clone has just one count. The chain is built from TRBV2 and TRBJ2-3, with TRBD2 matching 12 bases. Germline V gene data show CDR1 as SNHLY and CDR2 as FYNNEI. V was pared by 7 bases and J by 1 base, with 9 bases of the junction left unmatched. The CDR3 runs to 17 residues. The CDR3 here is CASKFSTSGGRTDTQYF. The DNA of the CDR3 is TGTGCCAGCAAATTCTCGACTAGCGGGGGCCGCACAGATACGCAGTATTTT.

V is TRBV19 and J is TRBJ1-1; D remains ambiguous. Germline lookup yields CDR1 LNHDA and CDR2 SQIVND (reference sequence). This CDR3 contains 17 residues. The germline V and J ends were trimmed by 3 bases and 5 bases, with 22 bases remaining between them. The CDR3 coding sequence is TGTGCCAGTAGTATCGGACTCATCGGGGTAAAACAAACTGAAGCTTTCTTT. Translation gives CASSIGLIGVKQTEAFF.

In DNA, the CDR3 is TGTGCCACCAGCAGAGATGGGATCTCTGGAAACACCATATATTTT. Translated: CATSRDGISGNTIYF. The chain combines TRBV15 with TRBJ1-3, with no clear D. V shed 0 bases and J shed 0 bases, with 6 bases lying between them. The CDR3 runs 15 residues. CDR1 is LNHNV, CDR2 YYDKDF, per germline (reference sequence). Filled out from reference TRBV15 and TRBJ1-3, the complete variable domain reads DAMVIQNPRYQVTQFGKPVTLSCSQTLNHNVMYWYQQKSSQAPKLLFHYYDKDFNNEADTPDNFQSRRPNTSFCFLDIRSPGLGDTAMYLCATSRDGISGNTIYFGEGSWLTVV.

This chain joins TRBV6-6 and TRBJ2-7; no clear D. Germline values: CDR1 MNHNY, CDR2 SVGAGI (reference sequence). V lost 8 bases and J lost 0, with 14 bases in between. The CDR3 loop spans 14 amino acids. The CDR3 spells CASDSGVSSYEQYF. CDR3 DNA sequence: TGTGCCAGCGATTCCGGCGTAAGCTCCTACGAGCAGTACTTC.

The J gene is TRBJ1-5, the V gene TRBV2; the D gene is possibly TRBD1 (5 bases). The CDR3 consists of 13 residues. Trimming cost V 5 bases and J 5 bases, with 10 bases left between them. Per germline, CDR1 SNHLY and CDR2 FYNNEI. CDR3 sequence: CASSIDRDQPQHF. DNA of the CDR3: TGTGCCAGCAGTATTGACAGAGATCAGCCCCAGCATTTT.

The chain has TRBV5-1 and TRBJ2-2; D gene unclear. V lost 3 bases and J 3 bases, leaving 9 bases between the germline ends. Germline CDR1 reads SGHRS; CDR2 reads YFSETQ. The CDR3 loop spans 14 amino acids. CDR3: CASSYYMDTGELFF. DNA for the CDR3: TGCGCCAGCAGCTACTATATGGACACCGGGGAGCTGTTTTTT.

The chain combines TRBV11-1 with TRBJ1-2; weak D call: TRBD1 (5 bases). V dropped 5 bases and J dropped 8 bases, with 15 bases sitting between them. Germline CDR1 reads SGHAT; CDR2 reads FQDESV (reference sequence). The CDR3 is made up of 13 amino acids. The CDR3 nucleotides are TGTGCCAGCAGCCCAGGGCCCTGGGACGGCTACACCTTC. It is translated as CASSPGPWDGYTF. The entire variable domain, with the rest obtained from reference TRBV11-1 and TRBJ1-2, is as follows: EAEVAQSPRYKITEKSQAVAFWCDPISGHATLYWYRQILGQGPELLVQFQDESVVDDSQLPKDRFSAERLKGVDSTLKIQPAELGDSAMYLCASSPGPWDGYTFGSGTRLTVV.

V gene TRBV5-1 combines with J gene TRBJ2-5; 15 bases align to TRBD2. Germline lookup yields CDR1 SGHRS and CDR2 YFSETQ. V was pared by 6 bases and J by 1 base, with 10 bases of the junction left unmatched. The CDR3 extends over 18 amino acids. The CDR3 loop is CASTSGLAGGRVQETQYF. CDR3 DNA: TGCGCCAGCACCTCGGGACTAGCGGGGGGTCGAGTCCAAGAGACCCAGTACTTC.

V usage is TRBV28 and J usage is TRBJ1-5; TRBD1 aligns across 8 bases. Trimming at V came to 4 bases and at J to 0 bases, leaving 11 bases not matched to a gene. CDR3 size: 18 residues. Germline CDR1 MDHEN, CDR2 SYDVKM. The chain's CDR3 is CASSSGTGWSLSNQPQHF. CDR3 sequence (DNA): TGTGCCAGCAGTTCAGGGACAGGCTGGTCACTTAGCAATCAGCCCCAGCATTTT.

CDR3 amino acids: CATSRGTVNTGELFF. The CDR3 nucleotides are TGTGCCACCAGCAGAGGGACAGTGAACACCGGGGAGCTGTTTTTT. This chain joins TRBV15 and TRBJ2-2; D might be TRBD1 (6 bases). The CDR3 is 15 amino acids. V was clipped by 1 base and J by 1 base, with 7 bases between them. Germline-derived CDR1 and CDR2 are LNHNV and YYDKDF (reference sequence).

In its sample, this clone was seen once. This chain connects TRBV5-4 to TRBJ1-2; TRBD1 is a possible D gene (5 bases). The CDR3 loop spans 13 amino acids. V was cut by 5 bases and J by 4 bases, with 12 bases left in between. Germline V gene sequence: CDR1 SGHNT, CDR2 YYREEE (reference sequence). The CDR3 here is CASRAGTGYGYTF. DNA for the CDR3: TGTGCCAGCAGAGCGGGGACTGGCTATGGCTACACCTTC.

This clone has a handful of counts. This chain links TRBV14 with TRBJ1-5; D unclear. V lost 1 base, J lost 7 bases, and 8 bases lay in between. Germline V gene lookup returns CDR1 SGHDN and CDR2 FVKESK. This CDR3 has 13 residues. CDR3 in DNA: TGTGCCAGCAGCCAAGGGGCAGCGCAGCCCCAGCATTTT. Protein sequence: CASSQGAAQPQHF.

This clone has only one observation. This chain joins TRBV4-1 and TRBJ2-1; tentatively, D is TRBD2 (5 bases). Germline CDR1 MGHRA, CDR2 YSYEKL. The CDR3 has 16 residues. V was trimmed by 0 bases and J by 4 bases, leaving 13 bases between them. CDR3 sequence reads: CASSQDPKGLYNEQFF. The CDR3 nucleotides read TGCGCCAGCAGCCAAGATCCGAAAGGACTTTACAATGAGCAGTTCTTC.

This clone was seen more than once but under ten times. Other DNA sequences in this specimen translate into the identical CDR3. The chain uses TRBV7-9 and TRBJ1-2, with D unresolved. The CDR3 is 13 amino acids. Germline assignment: CDR1 SEHNR and CDR2 FQNEAQ (reference sequence). V lost 1 base to trimming and J lost 3 bases, with 6 bases between them. CDR3 loop: CASSLGTDYGYTF. Written as DNA, the CDR3 is TGTGCCAGCAGCTTAGGGACGGACTATGGCTACACCTTC.

Here the CDR3 reads CASSIDRGSTEAFF. Here the CDR3 DNA reads TGTGCCAGTAGTATCGACAGGGGGTCCACTGAAGCTTTCTTT. J is TRBJ1-1 and V is TRBV19; 9 bases are a match to TRBD1. CDR3 size: 14 residues. V was clipped by 3 bases and J by 4 bases; unmatched bases: 3. Germline V gives CDR1 LNHDA, CDR2 SQIVND (reference sequence).

This clone was recorded only once. This chain links TRBV4-1 with TRBJ1-3, with 7 nucleotides matching TRBD1. Per germline, CDR1 MGHRA and CDR2 YSYEKL. This CDR3 region has 15 residues. The J segment lost 1 base and the V segment lost 8 bases, leaving 8 bases of the junction unmatched. The CDR3 DNA reads as TGCGCCAGCCGGACAGGTAGCACGTCTGGAAACACCATATATTTT. This sequence encodes CASRTGSTSGNTIYF.

This chain links TRBV15 with TRBJ1-2; 11 bases line up with TRBD1. This CDR3 is 16 amino acids long. V gave up 2 bases and J gave up 4 bases; unmatched junction bases: 6. Germline V CDR1 and CDR2: LNHNV, YYDKDF (reference sequence). CDR3 DNA sequence: TGTGCCACCAGCAGACCGGACAGGGGGCTTATCTATGGCTACACCTTC. This sequence encodes CATSRPDRGLIYGYTF.

This chain's CDR3 is CASSLVGAFF. The CDR3 region has the DNA TGTGCCAGCAGCTTGGTTGGAGCTTTCTTT. V usage is TRBV5-8 and J usage is TRBJ1-1; no clear D. The germline gives CDR1 SGHTS, CDR2 YDEGEE. This CDR3 is 10 amino acids long. Trimming removed 0 bases from V and 10 bases from J, with 4 bases in between.